One sample yielded the 29 T cell receptor beta chains listed below, sequenced in a study of human T cells and chemical hapten exposure. TCRdb independently ran MiXCR on the RACE reads; one entry per CDR3 protein. Of hundreds of thousands of distinct CDR3 sequences in the sample, over 6% were seen once. Time point described: patch test 2, 6 weeks after DPC sensitization. The treatment here: therapeutic diphenylcyclopropenone sensitization with weekly scalp DPC. Specimen: whole blood, collected in connection with sensitization to the hapten diphenylcyclopropenone (DPC). These receptors were collected from a woman younger than 35 with alopecia areata. Some clones in this sample may be carry-over from other donors' samples.

This clonotype was seen at least ten times. The chain uses TRBV5-1 and TRBJ1-4, with D hard to call. The germline gives CDR1 SGHRS, CDR2 YFSETQ. The V gene lost 4 bases and the J gene lost 5 bases, with 12 bases spanning the gap. This CDR3 has 14 residues. The CDR3 DNA follows: TGCGCCAGCAGCCCCGGTCGCGGGAATGAAAAACTGTTTTTT. Translating it yields CASSPGRGNEKLFF.

There are a few counts of this clonotype. The chain combines TRBV4-2 with TRBJ2-6, with 10 positions matching TRBD1. Germline trimming cut 1 base from V and 2 bases from J; bases unmatched to any gene: 2. The CDR3 is made up of 17 amino acids. Germline-derived CDR1 and CDR2 are LGHNA and YNFKEQ. The CDR3 coding sequence is TGTGCCAGCAGCCAAGGACAGGGGGCCACTGGGGCCAACGTCCTGACTTTC. Protein: CASSQGQGATGANVLTF.

Details on this clonotype: A read error may be the cause here, since a much bigger clone is one base away. The CDR3 nucleotides read TGCAGAGCCAGGGGGCTTTATAGCAATCAGCCCCAGCATTTT. The encoded protein is CRARGLYSNQPQHF. This chain joins TRBV20-1 and TRBJ1-5; TRBD1 matches at 8 bases. CDR1 and CDR2 from the germline V gene are DFQATT and SNEGSKA (reference sequence). The CDR3 covers 14 residues.

The sample holds a few counts of this clonotype. The V and J genes are TRBV12-3 or TRBV12-4 and TRBJ2-7; D is possibly TRBD1 or TRBD2 (5 bases each). The CDR3 consists of 14 residues. V was trimmed by 6 bases and J by 3 bases, leaving 15 bases between them. The CDR3 coding sequence is TGTGCCAGCAGGAAAGGGACGGCAGACTACGAGCAGTACTTC. Its protein product is CASRKGTADYEQYF.

The CDR3 region has the DNA TGTGCCAGCACCCCGGACGGGTTGAACACTGAAGCTTTCTTT. It codes for CASTPDGLNTEAFF. The chain combines TRBV6-2 or TRBV6-3 with TRBJ1-1; D ambiguous. Germline V gene sequence: CDR1 MNHEY, CDR2 SVGEGT. Deletions cut 7 bases from V and 0 bases from J, with 12 bases between. This CDR3 region has 14 residues.

The CDR3 DNA is TGTGCCAGCAGCACTTTCGGACAGGGGGCGGAAAAACTGTTTTTT. Translating it yields CASSTFGQGAEKLFF. V is TRBV9 and J is TRBJ1-4; 11 bases align to TRBD1. Looked up from germline, CDR1 is SGDLS and CDR2 is YYNGEE. The CDR3 has 15 residues. V lost 4 bases to trimming and J lost 8 bases; unmatched junction nucleotides: 7.

In its sample, this clonotype was seen a few times. This sequence joins TRBV4-2 and TRBJ2-6; TRBD1 aligns across 12 bases. The V gene's germline CDR1 is LGHNA and CDR2 YNFKEQ. V shed 0 bases, J shed 0 bases, and the junction held 12 bases outside the gene matches. The CDR3 has 22 residues. CDR3 sequence reads: CASSQDWRTGTGGISGANVLTF. CDR3 DNA: TGTGCCAGCAGCCAAGACTGGCGTACCGGGACAGGGGGCATCTCTGGGGCCAACGTCCTGACTTTC.

This clonotype was seen repeatedly, ten times or more. This chain uses TRBV6-2 or TRBV6-3 with TRBJ1-6; no clear D. The germline V and J ends were trimmed by 5 bases and 9 bases, with 20 bases remaining between them. The CDR3 is 16 amino acids. Germline loops: CDR1 MNHEY, CDR2 SVGEGT. The CDR3 nucleotides read TGTGCCAGCAGTCCCGGGGTGGCGAGCGACTTTTCACCCCTCCACTTT. The encoded protein is CASSPGVASDFSPLHF.

This clonotype was seen many times. V gene TRBV20-1 combines with J gene TRBJ1-6; D unclear. The CDR3 runs to 15 residues. Trimming cost V 0 bases and J 10 bases, with 16 bases left between them. Germline V gene data show CDR1 as DFQATT and CDR2 as SNEGSKA (reference sequence). The CDR3 nucleotides read TGCAGTGCTAGAGAGCAGGACGCAGAAACGTCACCCCTCCACTTT. Translating it yields CSAREQDAETSPLHF.

At least ten counts were recorded for this clonotype. The chain couples TRBV5-1 to TRBJ1-1; TRBD1 is a possible D gene (5 bases). Germline V gene sequence: CDR1 SGHRS, CDR2 YFSETQ. The CDR3 covers 14 residues. V was pared by 2 bases and J by 4 bases, with 12 bases between. The CDR3 nucleotides read TGCGCCAGCAGCTTCACAGGAGATGGCACTGAAGCTTTCTTT. This codes for CASSFTGDGTEAFF.

The V and J genes are TRBV6-6 and TRBJ2-3; no firm D call. The V gene's germline CDR1 is MNHNY and CDR2 SVGAGI (reference sequence). The CDR3 spans 15 residues. Between the trimmed V and J ends, which lost 0 bases and 0 bases, there was a span of 7 bases. DNA of the CDR3: TGTGCCAGCAGTTACTCGAAGATTAGCACAGATACGCAGTATTTT. Translated, it gives CASSYSKISTDTQYF.

This clonotype was found many times. The chain uses TRBV29-1 and TRBJ2-3, with 8 bases lining up with TRBD2. J was trimmed by 1 base and V by 6 bases; bases with no gene match: 9. The germline CDR1 and CDR2 sequences are SQVTM and ANQGSEA. The CDR3 totals 15 residues. CDR3 DNA sequence: TGCAGCGTCGGGGGGGCGACTAGCGGCACAGATACGCAGTATTTT. Its protein product is CSVGGATSGTDTQYF.

With respect to this clonotype: A read error may be the cause here, since a much bigger clone is one base away. J is TRBJ1-5 and V is TRBV12-3 or TRBV12-4; 8 positions agree with TRBD1. This CDR3 is built from 15 residues. Germline trimming cut 7 bases from V and 9 bases from J; bases unmatched to any gene: 14. CDR3 nucleotide sequence: TGTGCCAGCAAGGGGGGCGGACAGGGATTATCGCCCCAGCATTTT. This sequence encodes CASKGGGQGLSPQHF.

CDR3 sequence: CATKWGSDRSYEQYF. The CDR3 DNA sequence: TGTGCCACCAAGTGGGGGTCGGATAGGTCCTACGAGCAGTACTTC. The chain uses TRBV6-1 and TRBJ2-7; possibly TRBD1 or TRBD2 for D (5 bases each). The germline V and J ends were trimmed by 10 bases and 1 base, with 20 bases remaining between them. The CDR3 sequence is 15 residues long. CDR1 and CDR2 from the germline V gene are MNHNS and SASEGT.

This clonotype was seen only a few times. This chain joins TRBV6-6 and TRBJ1-4; the match to TRBD1 covers 7 bases. The germline gives CDR1 MNHNY, CDR2 SVGAGI (reference sequence). V lost 7 bases to trimming and J lost 7 bases; unmatched junction nucleotides: 18. The CDR3 consists of 17 residues. The CDR3 here is CASTRTTGANSGEKLFF. The CDR3 coding sequence is TGTGCCAGCACCCGCACCACAGGGGCCAACTCAGGTGAAAAACTGTTTTTT.

This clonotype appeared a few times. The chain employs TRBV4-1 and TRBJ1-5, with TRBD1 matching over 8 bases. The CDR3 consists of 17 residues. Germline lookup yields CDR1 MGHRA and CDR2 YSYEKL. The V segment lost 0 bases and the J segment 2 bases; nucleotides outside the gene matches: 6. The chain's CDR3 is CASSQDAGGLGNQPQHF. DNA of the CDR3: TGCGCCAGCAGCCAAGATGCAGGGGGCTTGGGCAATCAGCCCCAGCATTTT.

This clonotype has at least ten counts. V gene TRBV2 combines with J gene TRBJ1-6; D remains ambiguous. Germline V lookup: CDR1 SNHLY, CDR2 FYNNEI. Trimming removed 7 bases at V and 7 bases at J, with 17 bases between. This CDR3 contains 15 residues. The chain's CDR3 is CASTPRSNKNSPLHF. The CDR3 nucleotides read TGTGCCAGCACTCCAAGGTCTAACAAGAATTCACCCCTCCACTTT.

The chain carries TRBV6-5 and TRBJ2-1; 11 nucleotides match TRBD2. Germline V gives CDR1 MNHEY, CDR2 SVGAGI. The CDR3 runs 15 residues. Unmatched junction bases numbered 5, after V lost 6 bases and J lost 4 bases. CDR3 bases: TGTGCCAGCAGCAGACTAGCGGGGAAGTACAATGAGCAGTTCTTC. It is translated as CASSRLAGKYNEQFF.

The rearrangement joins TRBV20-1 to TRBJ2-2, with 7 bases matching TRBD2. V was pared by 0 bases and J by 3 bases, with 7 bases of the junction left unmatched. The V gene's germline CDR1 is DFQATT and CDR2 SNEGSKA (reference sequence). The CDR3 consists of 16 residues. The chain's CDR3 is CSARDPRGTYTGELFF. In DNA, the CDR3 is TGCAGTGCTAGAGATCCGCGGGGGACCTACACCGGGGAGCTGTTTTTT.

This clonotype was seen at least ten times. This chain connects TRBV27 to TRBJ1-4; a weak D match, TRBD1 (5 bases). The length of the CDR3 is 15 residues. Germline lookup yields CDR1 MNHEY and CDR2 SMNVEV (reference sequence). The V and J ends lost 5 bases and 3 bases respectively, with 13 bases between them. CDR3 residues: CASSQTVGPNEKLFF. The CDR3 region has the DNA TGTGCCAGCAGTCAAACGGTGGGGCCTAATGAAAAACTGTTTTTT.

This clonotype was picked up a small number of times. This chain uses TRBV20-1 with TRBJ1-5; D unresolved. The germline gives CDR1 DFQATT, CDR2 SNEGSKA (reference sequence). The CDR3 has 15 residues. V lost 6 bases and J 2 bases, leaving 17 bases between the germline ends. The CDR3 loop reads CSAPRDPQGNQPQHF. The CDR3 DNA follows: TGCAGTGCCCCGAGAGACCCTCAGGGCAATCAGCCCCAGCATTTT.

This chain connects TRBV28 to TRBJ2-3; D is possibly TRBD1 (5 bases). The length of the CDR3 is 15 residues. Germline lookup yields CDR1 MDHEN and CDR2 SYDVKM. V gave up 1 base and J gave up 4 bases, with 12 bases separating them. CDR3 loop: CASSLSITGPDTQYF. The DNA for the CDR3 is TGTGCCAGCAGTTTATCTATCACAGGTCCAGATACGCAGTATTTT. Looking up the rest from reference TRBV28 and TRBJ2-3 gives the full variable domain: DVKVTQSSRYLVKRTGEKVFLECVQDMDHENMFWYRQDPGLGLRLIYFSYDVKMKEKGDIPEGYSVSREKKERFSLILESASTNQTSMYLCASSLSITGPDTQYFGPGTRLTVL.

V is TRBV20-1 and J is TRBJ2-3; TRBD2 is a possible D gene (5 bases). CDR1 DFQATT and CDR2 SNEGSKA come from the germline V gene (reference sequence). The CDR3 is made up of 12 amino acids. Trimming pared 3 bases from V and 2 bases from J, leaving 6 bases between. CDR3 amino acids: CSASDYTDTQYF. The CDR3 DNA reads TGCAGTGCTAGTGACTACACAGATACGCAGTATTTT.

The V call is TRBV6-1, the J call TRBJ1-1; D is unclear. Trimming removed 10 bases from V and 1 base from J, with 13 bases in between. There are 13 residues in the CDR3. The germline V gene has CDR1 MNHNS and CDR2 SASEGT. In DNA, the CDR3 is TGTGCCATTAGAAACTCGGCGAACACTGAAGCTTTCTTT. Its protein is CAIRNSANTEAFF.

The rearrangement uses TRBV12-3 or TRBV12-4 and TRBJ2-1, with 10 bases identical to TRBD2. With 7 bases clipped from V and 9 bases from J, the junction kept 9 bases outside the gene matches. The CDR3 extends over 14 amino acids. In nucleotides, the CDR3 is TGTGCCAGCACCGTTGAGCGGGGGGGCGGTGAGCAGTTCTTC. Translation gives CASTVERGGGEQFF.

This clonotype was found many times. The genes are TRBV6-5 and TRBJ1-6; D gene uncertain. CDR1 is MNHEY, CDR2 SVGAGI, per germline. This CDR3 spans 13 amino acids. Deletions cut 4 bases from V and 4 bases from J, with 5 bases between. DNA of the CDR3: TGTGCCAGCAGTTGGAGTTATAATTCACCCCTCCACTTT. It encodes CASSWSYNSPLHF.

The genes are TRBV13 and TRBJ1-1; 11 nucleotides agree with TRBD1. The J segment lost 11 bases and the V segment lost 5 bases, leaving 10 bases of the junction unmatched. Per germline, CDR1 PRHDT and CDR2 FYEKMQ (reference sequence). The CDR3 is 14 amino acids. CDR3 region: CASSPGQGVTGAFF. CDR3 DNA sequence: TGTGCCAGCAGCCCGGGACAGGGGGTAACCGGGGCTTTCTTT.

This clonotype was recorded a few times. V gene TRBV28 combines with J gene TRBJ2-7; the match to TRBD1 covers 7 bases. J was trimmed by 3 bases and V by 5 bases; bases with no gene match: 7. Germline loops: CDR1 MDHEN, CDR2 SYDVKM. This CDR3 is 14 amino acids long. The CDR3 DNA reads as TGTGCCAGCAGTCCAACCGGGACAGACTACGAGCAGTACTTC. Its translation is CASSPTGTDYEQYF.

This clonotype was counted only a few times. The chain joins TRBV12-3 or TRBV12-4 to TRBJ1-3, with D unresolved. V gave up 7 bases and J gave up 0 bases, with 4 bases separating them. This CDR3 region has 12 residues. The CDR3 sequence: CASINSGNTIYF. In DNA form, the CDR3 reads TGTGCCAGCATCAACTCTGGAAACACCATATATTTT.